Described below is a single T cell receptor (beta chain) sequence and its context. The CDR3 is made up of 15 amino acids. Germline values: CDR1 LGHDT, CDR2 YNNKEL (reference sequence). Trimming at V came to 6 bases and at J to 2 bases, leaving 4 bases not matched to a gene. Generated by immunoSEQ multiplex PCR, the TCRdb table keeps only in-frame clones and is missing some. Of about 150,000 clones in the sample, about nine tenths were seen once. These data are taken from a study of T cell responses to AZD1222 COVID-19 vaccine. Study summary: Timing groups of about 4 and about 12 weeks for second doses were pooled.

This clonotype was sampled from an adult in good health. This rearrangement joins TRBV3-1 (or the pseudogene TRBV3-2) to TRBJ2-4; 10 bases are shared with TRBD2. This material consisted of peripheral blood, taken on day 0 of AZD1222 vaccination. The CDR3 nucleotides are TGTGCCAGCAGTTTAGCGGGAGGTTCCAAAAACATTCAGTACTTC. This sequence encodes CASSLAGGSKNIQYF.